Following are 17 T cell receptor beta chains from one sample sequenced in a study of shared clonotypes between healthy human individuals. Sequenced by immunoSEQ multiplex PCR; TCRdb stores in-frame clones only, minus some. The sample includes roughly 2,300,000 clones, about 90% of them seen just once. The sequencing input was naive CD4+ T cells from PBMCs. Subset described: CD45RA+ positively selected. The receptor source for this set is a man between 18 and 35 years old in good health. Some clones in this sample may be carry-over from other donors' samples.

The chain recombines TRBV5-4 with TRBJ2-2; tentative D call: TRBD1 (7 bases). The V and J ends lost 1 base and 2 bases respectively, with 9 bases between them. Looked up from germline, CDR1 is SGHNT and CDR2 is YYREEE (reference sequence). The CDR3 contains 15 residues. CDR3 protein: CASSLQGGNTGELFF. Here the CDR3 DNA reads TGTGCCAGCAGCTTGCAGGGGGGAAACACCGGGGAGCTGTTTTTT. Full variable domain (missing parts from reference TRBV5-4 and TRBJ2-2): ETGVTQSPTHLIKTRGQQVTLRCSSQSGHNTVSWYQQALGQGPQFIFQYYREEENGRGNFPPRFSGLQFPNYSSELNVNALELDDSALYLCASSLQGGNTGELFFGEGSRLTVL.

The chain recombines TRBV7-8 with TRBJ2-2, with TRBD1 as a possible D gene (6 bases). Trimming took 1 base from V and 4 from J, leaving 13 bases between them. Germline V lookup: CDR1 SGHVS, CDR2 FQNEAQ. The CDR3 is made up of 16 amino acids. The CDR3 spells CASSLVQGSTTGELFF. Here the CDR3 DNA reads TGTGCCAGCAGCTTAGTCCAGGGGTCAACCACCGGGGAGCTGTTTTTT.

The CDR3 loop reads CASSSPEGASGNTIYF. The CDR3 bases are TGTGCCAGCAGTTCCCCTGAGGGGGCTTCTGGAAACACCATATATTTT. The V gene is TRBV28, the J gene TRBJ1-3; 7 bases are a match to TRBD1. The J segment lost 1 base and the V segment lost 4 bases, leaving 7 bases of the junction unmatched. CDR1 and CDR2 (germline): MDHEN, SYDVKM. The CDR3 runs 16 residues.

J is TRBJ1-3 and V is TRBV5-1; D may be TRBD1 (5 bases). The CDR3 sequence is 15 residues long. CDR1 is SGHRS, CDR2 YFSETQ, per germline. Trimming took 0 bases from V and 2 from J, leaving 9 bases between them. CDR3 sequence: CASSLVGDAGNTIYF. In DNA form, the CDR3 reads TGCGCCAGCAGCTTGGTGGGGGACGCTGGAAACACCATATATTTT.

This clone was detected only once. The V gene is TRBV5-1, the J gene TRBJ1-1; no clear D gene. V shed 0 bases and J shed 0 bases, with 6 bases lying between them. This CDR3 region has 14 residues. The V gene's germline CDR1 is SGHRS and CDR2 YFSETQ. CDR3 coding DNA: TGCGCCAGCAGCTTGGAACACTTGAACACTGAAGCTTTCTTT. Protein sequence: CASSLEHLNTEAFF.

CDR3 sequence: CASSEGGFRRNEQFF. CDR3 DNA: TGTGCCAGCAGTGAGGGGGGGTTCAGGCGAAATGAGCAGTTCTTC. The V gene is TRBV6-1, the J gene TRBJ2-1, with 7 bases aligning to TRBD2. This CDR3 has 15 amino acids. CDR1 is MNHNS and CDR2 is SASEGT in the germline V gene. V lost 3 bases and J lost 7; bases outside the gene matches: 9.

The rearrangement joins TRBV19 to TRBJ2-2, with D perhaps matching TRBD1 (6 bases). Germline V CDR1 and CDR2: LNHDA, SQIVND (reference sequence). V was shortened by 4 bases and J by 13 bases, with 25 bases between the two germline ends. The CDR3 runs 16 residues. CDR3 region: CASSNPPWGLSKALFF. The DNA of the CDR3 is TGTGCCAGTAGTAACCCTCCTTGGGGGCTGAGCAAGGCGCTGTTTTTT.

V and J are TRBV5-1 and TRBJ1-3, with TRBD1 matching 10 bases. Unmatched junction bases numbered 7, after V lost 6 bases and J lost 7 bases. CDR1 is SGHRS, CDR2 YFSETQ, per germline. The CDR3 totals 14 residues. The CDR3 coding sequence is TGCGCCAGCACCAGCGGGACAGGGGAGAACACCATATATTTT. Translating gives CASTSGTGENTIYF.

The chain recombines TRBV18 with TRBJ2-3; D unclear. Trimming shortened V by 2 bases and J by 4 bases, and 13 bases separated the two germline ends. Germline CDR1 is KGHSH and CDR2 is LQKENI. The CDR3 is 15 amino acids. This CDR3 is CASSPWRRSADTQYF. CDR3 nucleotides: TGTGCCAGCTCACCATGGCGTAGGAGCGCAGATACGCAGTATTTT.

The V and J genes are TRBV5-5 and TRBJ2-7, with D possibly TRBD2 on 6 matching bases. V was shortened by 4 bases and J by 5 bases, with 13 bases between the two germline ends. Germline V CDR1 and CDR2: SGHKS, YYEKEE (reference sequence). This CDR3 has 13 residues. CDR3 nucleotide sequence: TGTGCCAGCAGCCTACGGGACTTCGACGAGCAGTACTTC. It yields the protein CASSLRDFDEQYF.

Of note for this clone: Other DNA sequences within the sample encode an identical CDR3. DNA of the CDR3: TGTGCCAGCAGCGTTCTTGGTCTTGGAAACACCATATATTTT. This encodes CASSVLGLGNTIYF. The genes are TRBV9 and TRBJ1-3; D gene unclear. The CDR3 extends over 14 amino acids. From germline, CDR1 is SGDLS and CDR2 YYNGEE. V lost 2 bases to trimming and J lost 3 bases, with 9 bases between them.

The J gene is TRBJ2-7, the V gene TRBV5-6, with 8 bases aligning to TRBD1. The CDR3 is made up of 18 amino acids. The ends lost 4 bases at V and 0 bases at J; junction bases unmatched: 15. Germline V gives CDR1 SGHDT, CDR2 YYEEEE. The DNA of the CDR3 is TGTGCCAGCAGCCCCGACGGCCCCCAGGGGGCCGCCTCCTACGAGCAGTACTTC. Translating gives CASSPDGPQGAASYEQYF.

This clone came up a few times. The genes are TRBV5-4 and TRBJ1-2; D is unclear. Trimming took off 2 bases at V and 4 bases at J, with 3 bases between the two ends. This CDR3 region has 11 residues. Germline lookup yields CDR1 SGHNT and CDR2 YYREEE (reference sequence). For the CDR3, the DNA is TGTGCCAGCAGCTTTCTCTATGGCTACACCTTC. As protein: CASSFLYGYTF.

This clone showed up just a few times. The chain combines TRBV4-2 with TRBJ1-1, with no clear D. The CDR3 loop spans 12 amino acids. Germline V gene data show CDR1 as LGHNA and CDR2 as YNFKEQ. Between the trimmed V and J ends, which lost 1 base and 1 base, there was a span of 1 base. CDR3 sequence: CASSQANTEAFF. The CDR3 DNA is TGTGCCAGCAGCCAAGCGAACACTGAAGCTTTCTTT.

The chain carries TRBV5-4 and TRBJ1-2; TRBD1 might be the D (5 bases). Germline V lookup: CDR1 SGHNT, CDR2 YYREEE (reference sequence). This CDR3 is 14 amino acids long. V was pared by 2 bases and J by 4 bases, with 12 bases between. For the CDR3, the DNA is TGTGCCAGCAGCTTTAGCAGGGAAGGCTATGGCTACACCTTC. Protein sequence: CASSFSREGYGYTF.

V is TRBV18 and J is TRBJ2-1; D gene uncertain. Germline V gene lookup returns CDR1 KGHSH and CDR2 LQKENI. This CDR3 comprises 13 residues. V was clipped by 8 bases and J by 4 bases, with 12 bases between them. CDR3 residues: CASVPGRYNEQFF. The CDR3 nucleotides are TGTGCCAGCGTACCGGGCCGTTACAATGAGCAGTTCTTC.

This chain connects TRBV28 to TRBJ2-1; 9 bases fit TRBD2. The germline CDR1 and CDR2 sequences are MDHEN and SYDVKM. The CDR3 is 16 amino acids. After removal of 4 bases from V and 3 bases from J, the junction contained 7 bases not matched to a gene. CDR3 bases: TGTGCCAGCAGTTCCCGTAGCGGGAGTAACTACAATGAGCAGTTCTTC. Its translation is CASSSRSGSNYNEQFF.